This paragraph reports one T cell receptor (beta chain). Its target is not known. Primers: 60 Vbeta forward and 13 Jbeta reverse. The data were produced by immunoSEQ multiplex PCR, yet TCRdb's version contains in-frame clones alone and is incomplete. The sample includes 150,000 to 200,000 clones, more than 85% seen only once; the top ten take approximately 1.7%. Germline loops: CDR1 LNHDA, CDR2 SQIVND (reference sequence). The length of the CDR3 is 16 residues. Between the trimmed V and J ends, which lost 3 bases and 10 bases, there was a span of 19 bases. The data were obtained in a study of cytomegalovirus exposure and HLA in healthy donors. Findings and caveats of the study: No immune exposure information besides CMV serostatus was available.

Material: PBMCs. J is TRBJ1-6 and V is TRBV19, with TRBD1 as a possible D gene (6 bases). This clonotype was obtained from a woman in her late teens or twenties in good health and CMV-seronegative. The CDR3 is CASSIAGTSGLSPLHF. DNA of the CDR3: TGTGCCAGTAGTATTGCCGGGACATCGGGATTATCACCCCTCCACTTT.